These 22 T cell receptor beta chains share one sample of origin, sequenced in a study of blood T cell repertoires in COVID-19. Sequencing was performed with immunoSEQ multiplex PCR; in TCRdb, only in-frame clones are kept and a portion is missing. This sample has around 250,000 clones, with roughly 90% found just once. The sequenced sample consisted of peripheral blood. These receptors were collected from a woman between 40 and 55 years old who had recovered from COVID-19.

This rearrangement joins TRBV13 to TRBJ2-7, with a weak D call TRBD1 (6 bases). The V end lost 3 bases, the J end lost 7 bases, and 13 bases lay between the germline ends. The CDR3 consists of 13 residues. Germline CDR1 reads PRHDT; CDR2 reads FYEKMQ (reference sequence). The chain's CDR3 is CASSLGHLREQYF. CDR3 DNA: TGTGCCAGCAGCTTGGGACATCTAAGGGAGCAGTACTTC.

The chain carries TRBV19 and TRBJ2-3; tentative D call: TRBD2 (6 bases). This CDR3 is 16 amino acids long. Germline assignment: CDR1 LNHDA and CDR2 SQIVND (reference sequence). Trimming took off 1 base at V and 0 bases at J, with 11 bases between the two ends. Here the CDR3 reads CASSIGVSGSTDTQYF. The CDR3 DNA sequence: TGTGCCAGTAGTATAGGAGTCAGCGGGAGCACAGATACGCAGTATTTT. Supplemented by reference TRBV19 and TRBJ2-3, the full variable domain reads DGGITQSPKYLFRKEGQNVTLSCEQNLNHDAMYWYRQDPGQGLRLIYYSQIVNDFQKGDIAEGYSVSREKKESFPLTVTSAQKNPTAFYLCASSIGVSGSTDTQYFGPGTRLTVL.

This clone has more than one count but fewer than ten. This rearrangement joins TRBV30 to TRBJ1-2, with a possible D match to TRBD1 (5 bases). Germline V gene sequence: CDR1 GTSNPN, CDR2 SVGIG (reference sequence). Trimming left V 3 bases short and J 4 bases short, with 15 bases between. The CDR3 is made up of 14 amino acids. CDR3 residues: CAWSPGDWGYGYTF. CDR3 in DNA: TGTGCCTGGAGCCCGGGGGATTGGGGCTATGGCTACACCTTC.

V is TRBV5-4 and J is TRBJ1-2, with D tentatively TRBD1 (5 bases). CDR3 length: 14 residues. Trimming cost V 0 bases and J 4 bases, with 10 bases left between them. Germline lookup yields CDR1 SGHNT and CDR2 YYREEE (reference sequence). CDR3 DNA sequence: TGTGCCAGCAGCTTGGAGGGGTTGCTCTATGGCTACACCTTC. Its translation: CASSLEGLLYGYTF.

The chain recombines TRBV28 with TRBJ1-4; 8 bases map to TRBD1. The junction had 8 bases not matched to a gene; V was cut back by 4 bases and J by 7 bases. The CDR3 loop spans 15 amino acids. Germline V CDR1 and CDR2: MDHEN, SYDVKM. The CDR3 sequence is CASSSPGGSGEKLFF. CDR3 DNA: TGTGCCAGCAGTTCCCCAGGGGGCTCGGGTGAAAAACTGTTTTTT.

The rearrangement joins TRBV6-4 to TRBJ1-5; the match to TRBD1 covers 12 bases. The CDR3 is 15 residues long. With 6 bases clipped from V and 5 bases from J, the junction kept 5 bases outside the gene matches. The germline CDR1 and CDR2 sequences are MRHNA and SNTAGT. The DNA for the CDR3 is TGTGCCAGCAGGGAGGGACAGGGGGCCGATCAGCCCCAGCATTTT. Encoded protein: CASREGQGADQPQHF.

The genes are TRBV27 and TRBJ1-1; TRBD1 might be the D (6 bases). Germline-derived CDR1 and CDR2 are MNHEY and SMNVEV (reference sequence). The CDR3 sequence is 14 residues long. The V and J ends lost 5 bases and 2 bases respectively, with 12 bases between them. This chain's CDR3 is CASSQRGGNTEAFF. As DNA, the CDR3 is TGTGCCAGCAGTCAAAGGGGGGGAAACACTGAAGCTTTCTTT.

J is TRBJ2-5 and V is TRBV7-9, with 9 bases aligning to TRBD1. V shed 5 bases and J 1 base; nucleotides not matched to a gene: 5. Germline V gene lookup returns CDR1 SEHNR and CDR2 FQNEAQ (reference sequence). This CDR3 region has 15 residues. CDR3 DNA sequence: TGTGCCAGCAGCCCCCGGGACAGGGTCCAAGAGACCCAGTACTTC. This codes for CASSPRDRVQETQYF.

This chain joins TRBV6-5 and TRBJ2-5, with TRBD1 identical over 9 bases. The CDR3 is 14 residues long. V lost 6 bases to trimming and J lost 5 bases; unmatched junction nucleotides: 7. From germline, CDR1 is MNHEY and CDR2 SVGAGI. The CDR3, as DNA: TGTGCCAGCAGGAGTGGGACAGGGATTGAGACCCAGTACTTC. Translated: CASRSGTGIETQYF.

This sequence joins TRBV11-3 and TRBJ2-5; D not resolved. V lost 0 bases to trimming and J lost 7 bases, with 9 bases between them. The CDR3 consists of 13 residues. The germline V gene has CDR1 SGHNT and CDR2 YENEEA. The CDR3 spells CASSLDLVRTQYF. In DNA, the CDR3 is TGTGCCAGCAGCTTAGATCTGGTGCGGACCCAGTACTTC.

The chain couples TRBV3-1 (or the pseudogene TRBV3-2) to TRBJ1-4, with 9 bases matching TRBD1. Germline CDR1 LGHDT, CDR2 YNNKEL (reference sequence). The CDR3 runs to 14 residues. Unmatched junction bases numbered 7, after V lost 4 bases and J lost 10 bases. CDR3 region: CASSLRTGAGKLFF. The CDR3 DNA sequence: TGTGCCAGCAGCCTCCGGACAGGGGCAGGAAAACTGTTTTTT.

CDR3 sequence: CASSLKVSGVQETQYF. For the CDR3, the DNA is TGTGCCAGCAGCTTAAAAGTTAGCGGGGTCCAAGAGACCCAGTACTTC. V gene TRBV7-2 combines with J gene TRBJ2-5; 8 bases align to TRBD2. Germline CDR1 is SGHTA and CDR2 is FQGNSA. The CDR3 is 16 amino acids. Trimming took 2 bases from V and 1 from J; bases not matched to a gene: 6.

V gene TRBV7-3 combines with J gene TRBJ2-3; tentative D call: TRBD1 (6 bases). This CDR3 has 15 residues. V lost 5 bases to trimming and J lost 5 bases, with 17 bases between them. Germline assignment: CDR1 SGHTA and CDR2 FQGTGA. CDR3 in amino acids: CASSLDSSGGDTQYF. DNA of the CDR3: TGTGCCAGCAGCCTGGACAGTTCTGGGGGAGATACGCAGTATTTT.

DNA of the CDR3: TGTGCCAGCAGCTTAGTCGGGGACACCGGGGAGCTGTTTTTT. Translating it yields CASSLVGDTGELFF. The chain couples TRBV11-2 to TRBJ2-2; weak D call: TRBD2 (5 bases). V gave up 1 base and J gave up 3 bases, with 6 bases separating them. Germline CDR1 reads SGHAT; CDR2 reads FQNNGV. This CDR3 comprises 14 residues.

This chain links TRBV5-5 with TRBJ2-5; no reliable D call. V was shortened by 4 bases and J by 12 bases, with 4 bases between the two germline ends. CDR3 size: 8 residues. Looked up from germline, CDR1 is SGHKS and CDR2 is YYEKEE (reference sequence). The CDR3 spells CASSPEYF. The CDR3 coding sequence is TGTGCCAGCAGCCCCGAGTACTTC.

V is TRBV5-4 and J is TRBJ2-1, with a tentative D call TRBD2 (5 bases). With 2 bases removed from V and 8 bases from J, the gap between germline ends came to 17 bases. The CDR3 runs 15 residues. Germline V gene sequence: CDR1 SGHNT, CDR2 YYREEE (reference sequence). CDR3 coding DNA: TGTGCCAGCAGCTTAAAACAGCCCGGGGTAGATGAGCAGTTCTTC. Translated: CASSLKQPGVDEQFF.

The chain recombines TRBV5-1 with TRBJ2-2; the match to TRBD1 covers 8 bases. The CDR3 extends over 15 amino acids. Germline V CDR1 and CDR2: SGHRS, YFSETQ. V dropped 4 bases and J dropped 3; count of bases not matched to a gene: 5. CDR3 in amino acids: CASSEDRVDTGELFF. As DNA, the CDR3 is TGCGCCAGCAGCGAGGACAGGGTGGACACCGGGGAGCTGTTTTTT.

This chain links TRBV2 with TRBJ2-3; TRBD2 matches 10 bases. Germline V gives CDR1 SNHLY, CDR2 FYNNEI. The CDR3 spans 19 residues. The trim removed 7 bases at V and 2 bases at J, leaving 18 bases unmatched. The CDR3 is CASTEDLRRLAGSTDTQYF. The CDR3 DNA follows: TGTGCCAGCACCGAAGATCTCCGGAGACTAGCGGGTTCCACAGATACGCAGTATTTT.

This sequence joins TRBV19 and TRBJ2-1, with 7 bases aligning to TRBD2. The ends lost 4 bases at V and 9 bases at J; junction bases unmatched: 6. This CDR3 has 13 residues. Germline values: CDR1 LNHDA, CDR2 SQIVND (reference sequence). Here the CDR3 DNA reads TGTGCCAGTAGTAGTGGGGGGAGGGTTGAGCAGTTCTTC. Amino acids: CASSSGGRVEQFF. Full variable domain (outside the CDR3, taken from reference TRBV19 and TRBJ2-1): DGGITQSPKYLFRKEGQNVTLSCEQNLNHDAMYWYRQDPGQGLRLIYYSQIVNDFQKGDIAEGYSVSREKKESFPLTVTSAQKNPTAFYLCASSSGGRVEQFFGPGTRLTVL.

The chain joins TRBV11-2 to TRBJ1-6, with 11 positions matching TRBD1. This CDR3 is built from 19 residues. With 4 bases clipped from V and 2 bases from J, the junction kept 10 bases outside the gene matches. The germline V gene encodes CDR1 SGHAT and CDR2 FQNNGV. CDR3 bases: TGTGCCAGCAGCTCGGGCCGGGACAGGGGGTCCCCCTATAATTCACCCCTCCACTTT. Translation: CASSSGRDRGSPYNSPLHF.

This rearrangement joins TRBV9 to TRBJ1-1; D gene uncertain. Germline CDR1 SGDLS, CDR2 YYNGEE. Trimming left V 4 bases short and J 2 bases short, with 12 bases between. The CDR3 consists of 14 residues. CDR3 DNA: TGTGCCAGCAGCCCCACCCAGGCTAACACTGAAGCTTTCTTT. Translating gives CASSPTQANTEAFF.

This chain uses TRBV30 with TRBJ1-3; the D is unclear. CDR3 length: 14 residues. Germline V gene lookup returns CDR1 GTSNPN and CDR2 SVGIG (reference sequence). The germline V and J ends were trimmed by 2 bases and 0 bases, with 8 bases remaining between them. The chain's CDR3 is CAWSYTASGNTIYF. The CDR3 DNA is TGTGCCTGGAGTTATACAGCCTCTGGAAACACCATATATTTT.